Listed here is a single T cell receptor beta chain. About 9.9 milliliters of peripheral blood were drawn from each donor. At least 5 micrograms of total RNA were extracted per sample. This sample stems from a study of blood T cells in healthy people across ages. Study context: Template switching picked up about one barcoded beta molecule for each two T cells.

Then a second PCR, running about 7 to 11 cycles, was carried out with a sample-barcoded 5' primer and a J-beta primer mix. Each cDNA was tagged by a template-switch adaptor containing 12 random nucleotides. MiXCR, run by TCRdb on the 5' RACE reads, gives a single entry per CDR3 protein. Among just under 750,000 distinct CDR3 sequences, approximately 21% were seen once, and the ten largest hold about 22%. The sequencing input was blood. The sequence derives from a man aged 70-80 years in good health.

The CDR3, as DNA: TGTGCCAGCAGTTACCGGGACAGGGTATCCGGGGAGCTGTTTTTT. Amino acids: CASSYRDRVSGELFF. The chain combines TRBV11-1 with TRBJ2-2, with 9 bases matching TRBD1. V shed 6 bases, J shed 6 bases, and the junction held 8 bases outside the gene matches. Germline V gene data show CDR1 as SGHAT and CDR2 as FQDESV (reference sequence). The CDR3 is 15 residues long.